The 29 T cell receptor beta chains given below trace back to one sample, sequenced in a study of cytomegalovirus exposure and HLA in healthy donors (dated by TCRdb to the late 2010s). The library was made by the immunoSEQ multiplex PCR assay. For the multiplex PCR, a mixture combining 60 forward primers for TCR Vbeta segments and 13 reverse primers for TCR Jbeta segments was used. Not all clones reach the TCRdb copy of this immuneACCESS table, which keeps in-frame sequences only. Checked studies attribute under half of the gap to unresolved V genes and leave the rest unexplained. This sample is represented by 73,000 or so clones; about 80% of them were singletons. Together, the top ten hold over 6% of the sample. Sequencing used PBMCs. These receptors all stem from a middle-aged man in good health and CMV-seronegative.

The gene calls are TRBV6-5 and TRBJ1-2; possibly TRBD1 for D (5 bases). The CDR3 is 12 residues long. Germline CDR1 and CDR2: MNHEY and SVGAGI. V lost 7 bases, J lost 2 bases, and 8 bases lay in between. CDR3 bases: TGTGCCAGCATGGGGCAGAACTATGGCTACACCTTC. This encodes CASMGQNYGYTF.

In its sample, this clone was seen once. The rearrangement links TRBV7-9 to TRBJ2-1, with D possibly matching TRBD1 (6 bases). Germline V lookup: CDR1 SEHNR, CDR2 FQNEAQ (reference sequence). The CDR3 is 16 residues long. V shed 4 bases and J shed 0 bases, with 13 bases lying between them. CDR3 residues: CASSSDRTVSYNEQFF. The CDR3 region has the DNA TGTGCCAGCAGCTCCGATCGGACAGTCTCCTACAATGAGCAGTTCTTC.

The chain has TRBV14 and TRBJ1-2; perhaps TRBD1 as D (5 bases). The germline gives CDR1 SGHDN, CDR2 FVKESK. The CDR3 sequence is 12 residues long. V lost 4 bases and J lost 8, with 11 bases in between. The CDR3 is CASSPQGGGYTF. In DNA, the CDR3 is TGTGCCAGCAGCCCCCAGGGTGGAGGCTACACCTTC.

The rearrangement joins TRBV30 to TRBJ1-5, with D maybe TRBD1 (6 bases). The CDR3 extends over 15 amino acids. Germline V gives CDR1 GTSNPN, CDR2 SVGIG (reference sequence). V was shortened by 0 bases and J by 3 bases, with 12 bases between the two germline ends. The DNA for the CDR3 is TGTGCCTGGAGTGTACTCGGGGGGCCCAATCAGCCCCAGCATTTT. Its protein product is CAWSVLGGPNQPQHF.

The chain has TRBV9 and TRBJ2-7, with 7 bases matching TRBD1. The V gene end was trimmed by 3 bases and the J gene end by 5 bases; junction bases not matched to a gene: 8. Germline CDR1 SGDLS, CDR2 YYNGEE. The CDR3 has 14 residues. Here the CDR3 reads CASSERTGGDEQYF. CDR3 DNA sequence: TGTGCCAGCAGCGAGAGGACAGGTGGCGACGAGCAGTACTTC.

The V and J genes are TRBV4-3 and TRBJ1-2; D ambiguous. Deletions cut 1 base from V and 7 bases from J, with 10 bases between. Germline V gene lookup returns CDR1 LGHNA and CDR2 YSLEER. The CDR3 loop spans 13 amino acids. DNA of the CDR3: TGCGCCAGCAGCCAAGGCAGTGGCCGTGGCTACACCTTC. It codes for CASSQGSGRGYTF.

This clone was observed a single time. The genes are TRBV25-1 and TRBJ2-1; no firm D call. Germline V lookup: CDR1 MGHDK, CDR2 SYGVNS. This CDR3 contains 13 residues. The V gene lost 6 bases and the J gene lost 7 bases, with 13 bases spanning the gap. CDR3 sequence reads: CASRGPGRNEQFF. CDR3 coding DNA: TGTGCCAGCAGGGGCCCCGGCCGGAATGAGCAGTTCTTC. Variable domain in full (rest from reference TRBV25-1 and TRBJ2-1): EADIYQTPRYLVIGTGKKITLECSQTMGHDKMYWYQQDPGMELHLIHYSYGVNSTEKGDLSSESTVSRIRTEHFPLTLESARPSHTSQYLCASRGPGRNEQFFGPGTRLTVL.

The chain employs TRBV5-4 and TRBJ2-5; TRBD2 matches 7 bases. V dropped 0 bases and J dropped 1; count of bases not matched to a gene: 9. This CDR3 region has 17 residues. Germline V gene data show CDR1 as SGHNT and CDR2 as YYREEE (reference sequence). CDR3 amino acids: CASSLGMGTGGQETQYF. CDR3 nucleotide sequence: TGTGCCAGCAGCTTGGGAATGGGGACGGGGGGCCAAGAGACCCAGTACTTC.

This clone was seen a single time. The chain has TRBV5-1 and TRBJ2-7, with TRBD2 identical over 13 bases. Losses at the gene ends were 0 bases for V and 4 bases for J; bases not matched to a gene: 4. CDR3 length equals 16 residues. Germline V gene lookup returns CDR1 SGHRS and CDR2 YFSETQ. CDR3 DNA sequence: TGCGCCAGCAGCTTGGGGGGGACTAGCGGGGAATACGAGCAGTACTTC. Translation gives CASSLGGTSGEYEQYF.

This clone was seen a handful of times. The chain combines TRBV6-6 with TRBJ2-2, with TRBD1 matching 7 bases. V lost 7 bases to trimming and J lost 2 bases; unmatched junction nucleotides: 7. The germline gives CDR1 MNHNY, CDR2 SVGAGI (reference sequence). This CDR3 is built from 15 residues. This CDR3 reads CASKGGQDNTGELFF. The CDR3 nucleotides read TGTGCCAGCAAGGGTGGACAGGATAACACCGGGGAGCTGTTTTTT.

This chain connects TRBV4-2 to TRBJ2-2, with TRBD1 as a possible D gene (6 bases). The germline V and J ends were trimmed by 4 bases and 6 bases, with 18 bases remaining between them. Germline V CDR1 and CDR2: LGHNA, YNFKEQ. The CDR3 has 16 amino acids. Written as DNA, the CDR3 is TGTGCCAGCAGCCGCACAGGGTGGCCAAACGCCGGGGAGCTGTTTTTT. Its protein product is CASSRTGWPNAGELFF.

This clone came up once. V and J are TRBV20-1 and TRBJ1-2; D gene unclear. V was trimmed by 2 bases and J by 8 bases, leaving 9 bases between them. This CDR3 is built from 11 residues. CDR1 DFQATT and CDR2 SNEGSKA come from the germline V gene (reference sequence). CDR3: CSARPREGYTF. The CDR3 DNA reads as TGCAGTGCTAGACCGCGTGAGGGCTACACCTTC.

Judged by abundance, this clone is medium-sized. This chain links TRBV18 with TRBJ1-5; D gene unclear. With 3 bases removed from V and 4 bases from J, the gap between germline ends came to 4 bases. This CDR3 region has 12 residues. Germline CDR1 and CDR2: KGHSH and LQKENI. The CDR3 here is CASSPGNQPQHF. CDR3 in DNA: TGTGCCAGCTCACCCGGGAATCAGCCCCAGCATTTT.

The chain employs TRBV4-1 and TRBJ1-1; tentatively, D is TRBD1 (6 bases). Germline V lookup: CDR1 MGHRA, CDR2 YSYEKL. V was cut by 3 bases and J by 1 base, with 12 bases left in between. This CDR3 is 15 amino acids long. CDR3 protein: CASSQAPDRNTEAFF. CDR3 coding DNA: TGCGCCAGCAGCCAGGCCCCGGACAGGAACACTGAAGCTTTCTTT.

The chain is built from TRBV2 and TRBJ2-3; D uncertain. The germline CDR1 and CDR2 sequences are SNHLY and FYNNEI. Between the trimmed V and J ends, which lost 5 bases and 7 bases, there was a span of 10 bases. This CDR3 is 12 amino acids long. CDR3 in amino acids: CASSKERNTQYF. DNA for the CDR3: TGTGCCAGCAGTAAGGAGCGAAATACGCAGTATTTT.

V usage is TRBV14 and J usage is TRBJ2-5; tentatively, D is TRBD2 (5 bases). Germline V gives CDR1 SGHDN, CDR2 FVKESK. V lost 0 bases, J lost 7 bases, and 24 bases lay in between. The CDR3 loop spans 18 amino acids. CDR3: CASSQDWASGGTRGTQYF. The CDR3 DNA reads TGTGCCAGCAGCCAAGATTGGGCCAGCGGCGGTACAAGAGGGACCCAGTACTTC.

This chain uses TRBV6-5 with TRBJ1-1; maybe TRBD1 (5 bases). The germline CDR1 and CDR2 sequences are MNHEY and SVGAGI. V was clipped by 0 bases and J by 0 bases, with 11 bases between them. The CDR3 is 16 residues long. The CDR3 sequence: CASSYSVGTVNTEAFF. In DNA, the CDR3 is TGTGCCAGCAGTTACTCGGTGGGGACTGTGAACACTGAAGCTTTCTTT.

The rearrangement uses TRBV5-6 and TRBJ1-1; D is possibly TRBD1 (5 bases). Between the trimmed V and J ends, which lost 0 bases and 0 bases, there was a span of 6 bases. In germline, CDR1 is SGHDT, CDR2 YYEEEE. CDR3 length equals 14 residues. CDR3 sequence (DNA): TGTGCCAGCAGCTTGGGACAGATGAACACTGAAGCTTTCTTT. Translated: CASSLGQMNTEAFF.

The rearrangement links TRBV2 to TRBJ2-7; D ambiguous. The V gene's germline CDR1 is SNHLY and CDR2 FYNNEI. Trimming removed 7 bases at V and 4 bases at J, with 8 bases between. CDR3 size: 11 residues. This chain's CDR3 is CASKLSYEQYF. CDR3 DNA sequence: TGTGCCAGCAAATTATCGTACGAGCAGTACTTC.

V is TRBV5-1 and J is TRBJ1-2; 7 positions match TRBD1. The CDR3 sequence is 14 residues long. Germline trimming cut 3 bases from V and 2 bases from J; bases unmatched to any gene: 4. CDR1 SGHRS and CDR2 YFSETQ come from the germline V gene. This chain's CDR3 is CASSWGDRNYGYTF. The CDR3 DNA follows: TGCGCCAGCAGCTGGGGGGACAGAAACTATGGCTACACCTTC.

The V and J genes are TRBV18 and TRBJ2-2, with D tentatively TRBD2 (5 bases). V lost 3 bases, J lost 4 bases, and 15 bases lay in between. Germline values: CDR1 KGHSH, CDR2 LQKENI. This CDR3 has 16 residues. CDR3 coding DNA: TGTGCCAGCTCACCCAACAGAATAAGCGGCACCGGGGAGCTGTTTTTT. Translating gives CASSPNRISGTGELFF. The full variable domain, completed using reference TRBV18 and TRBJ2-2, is NAGVMQNPRHLVRRRGQEARLRCSPMKGHSHVYWYRQLPEEGLKFMVYLQKENIIDESGMPKERFSAEFPKEGPSILRIQQVVRGDSAAYFCASSPNRISGTGELFFGEGSRLTVL.

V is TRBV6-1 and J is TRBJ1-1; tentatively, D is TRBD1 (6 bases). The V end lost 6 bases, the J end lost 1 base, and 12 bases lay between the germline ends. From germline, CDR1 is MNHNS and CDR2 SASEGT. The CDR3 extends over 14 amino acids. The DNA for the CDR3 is TGTGCCAGCAGCTCGAAGGGACAGAACACTGAAGCTTTCTTT. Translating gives CASSSKGQNTEAFF.

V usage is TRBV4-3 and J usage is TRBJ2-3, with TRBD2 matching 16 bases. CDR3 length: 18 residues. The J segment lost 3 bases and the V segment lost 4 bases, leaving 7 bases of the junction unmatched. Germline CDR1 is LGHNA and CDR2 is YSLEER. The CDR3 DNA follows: TGCGCCAGCAGCCGAGAGGGACTAGCGGGAGGGCCTACAGATACGCAGTATTTT. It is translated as CASSREGLAGGPTDTQYF.

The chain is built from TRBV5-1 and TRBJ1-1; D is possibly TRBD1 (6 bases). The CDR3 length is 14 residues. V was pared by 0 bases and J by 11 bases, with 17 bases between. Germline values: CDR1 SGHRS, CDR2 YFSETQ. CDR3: CASSLGGGDPRAFF. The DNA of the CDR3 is TGCGCCAGCAGCTTGGGGGGGGGCGATCCGCGGGCTTTCTTT.

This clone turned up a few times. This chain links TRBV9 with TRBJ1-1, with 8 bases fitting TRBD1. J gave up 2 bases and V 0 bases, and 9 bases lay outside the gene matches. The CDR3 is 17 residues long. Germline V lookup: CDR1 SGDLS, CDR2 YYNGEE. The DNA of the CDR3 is TGTGCCAGCAGCGTAGGAGGGACAGGTGGCGTCAACACTGAAGCTTTCTTT. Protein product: CASSVGGTGGVNTEAFF.

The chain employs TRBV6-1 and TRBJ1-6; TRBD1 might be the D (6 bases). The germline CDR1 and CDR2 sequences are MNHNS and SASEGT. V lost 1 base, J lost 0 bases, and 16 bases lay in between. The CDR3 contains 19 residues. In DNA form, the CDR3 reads TGTGCCAGCAGTGAAGTGGGGGCGCGGTCCTACTCCTATAATTCACCCCTCCACTTT. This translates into CASSEVGARSYSYNSPLHF.

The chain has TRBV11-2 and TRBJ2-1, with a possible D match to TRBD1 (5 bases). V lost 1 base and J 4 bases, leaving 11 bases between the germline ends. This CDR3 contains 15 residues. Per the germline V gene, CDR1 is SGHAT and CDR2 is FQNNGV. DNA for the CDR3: TGTGCCAGCAGCTTAGTCCCCACAGGTTACAATGAGCAGTTCTTC. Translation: CASSLVPTGYNEQFF.

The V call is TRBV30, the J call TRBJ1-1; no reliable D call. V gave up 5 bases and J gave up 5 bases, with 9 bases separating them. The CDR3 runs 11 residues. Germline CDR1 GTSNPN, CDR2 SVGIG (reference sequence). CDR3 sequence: CAWSRGTEAFF. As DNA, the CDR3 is TGTGCCTGGTCCAGAGGGACTGAAGCTTTCTTT.

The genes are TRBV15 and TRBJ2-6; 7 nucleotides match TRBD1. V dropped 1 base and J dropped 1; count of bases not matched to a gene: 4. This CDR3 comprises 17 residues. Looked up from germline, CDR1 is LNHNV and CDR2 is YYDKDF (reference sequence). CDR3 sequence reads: CATSRGTGPSGANVLTF. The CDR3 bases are TGTGCCACCAGCAGAGGGACAGGACCTTCTGGGGCCAACGTCCTGACTTTC.